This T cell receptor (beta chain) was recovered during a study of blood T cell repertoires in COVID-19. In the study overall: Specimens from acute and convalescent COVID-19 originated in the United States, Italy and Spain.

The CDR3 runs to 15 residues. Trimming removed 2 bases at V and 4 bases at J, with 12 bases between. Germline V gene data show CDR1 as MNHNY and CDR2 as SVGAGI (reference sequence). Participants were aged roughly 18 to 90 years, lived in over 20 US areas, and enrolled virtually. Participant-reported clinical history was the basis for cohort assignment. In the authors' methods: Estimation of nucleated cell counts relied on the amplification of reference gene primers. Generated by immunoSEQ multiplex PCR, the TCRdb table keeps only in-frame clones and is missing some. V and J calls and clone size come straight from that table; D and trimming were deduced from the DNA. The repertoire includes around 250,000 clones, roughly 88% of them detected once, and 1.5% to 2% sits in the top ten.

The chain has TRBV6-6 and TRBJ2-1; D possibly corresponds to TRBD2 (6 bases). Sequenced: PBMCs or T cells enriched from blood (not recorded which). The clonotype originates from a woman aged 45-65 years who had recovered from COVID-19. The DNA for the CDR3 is TGTGCCAGCAGTTACGGTAGCGGCAGTTACAATGAGCAGTTCTTC. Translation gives CASSYGSGSYNEQFF.